The T cell receptor beta chain described here comes from a study of cytomegalovirus exposure and HLA in healthy donors. Study-level results: Overall, roughly 160 TCR beta chains were annotated as cytomegalovirus-associated.

The study drew the donors from its approximately 110-subject validation cohort, separate from the approximately 700-subject first cohort. On this clone: The antigen remains undetermined.

The table came from immunoSEQ multiplex PCR; TCRdb's copy has only in-frame clones and leaves some out. The data hold hundreds of thousands of clones, with approximately 88% observed a single time. CDR3 length: 13 amino acids. Germline V gene sequence: CDR1 SGHVS, CDR2 FQNEAQ. The junction had 3 bases not matched to a gene; V was cut back by 5 bases and J by 7 bases. V usage is TRBV7-8 and J usage is TRBJ1-5, with 9 bases identical to TRBD1. The TCR sequence derives from a woman younger than 35 in good health and CMV-seronegative. Specimen: PBMCs. The CDR3 DNA reads as TGTGCCAGCAGCAAGGACAGGGGCCAGCCCCAGCATTTT. This codes for CASSKDRGQPQHF. The complete variable domain, with remaining parts taken from reference TRBV7-8 and TRBJ1-5, reads GAGVSQSPRYKVAKRGQDVALRCDPISGHVSLFWYQQALGQGPEFLTYFQNEAQLDKSGLPSDRFFAERPEGSVSTLKIQRTQQEDSAVYLCASSKDRGQPQHFGDGTRLSIL.